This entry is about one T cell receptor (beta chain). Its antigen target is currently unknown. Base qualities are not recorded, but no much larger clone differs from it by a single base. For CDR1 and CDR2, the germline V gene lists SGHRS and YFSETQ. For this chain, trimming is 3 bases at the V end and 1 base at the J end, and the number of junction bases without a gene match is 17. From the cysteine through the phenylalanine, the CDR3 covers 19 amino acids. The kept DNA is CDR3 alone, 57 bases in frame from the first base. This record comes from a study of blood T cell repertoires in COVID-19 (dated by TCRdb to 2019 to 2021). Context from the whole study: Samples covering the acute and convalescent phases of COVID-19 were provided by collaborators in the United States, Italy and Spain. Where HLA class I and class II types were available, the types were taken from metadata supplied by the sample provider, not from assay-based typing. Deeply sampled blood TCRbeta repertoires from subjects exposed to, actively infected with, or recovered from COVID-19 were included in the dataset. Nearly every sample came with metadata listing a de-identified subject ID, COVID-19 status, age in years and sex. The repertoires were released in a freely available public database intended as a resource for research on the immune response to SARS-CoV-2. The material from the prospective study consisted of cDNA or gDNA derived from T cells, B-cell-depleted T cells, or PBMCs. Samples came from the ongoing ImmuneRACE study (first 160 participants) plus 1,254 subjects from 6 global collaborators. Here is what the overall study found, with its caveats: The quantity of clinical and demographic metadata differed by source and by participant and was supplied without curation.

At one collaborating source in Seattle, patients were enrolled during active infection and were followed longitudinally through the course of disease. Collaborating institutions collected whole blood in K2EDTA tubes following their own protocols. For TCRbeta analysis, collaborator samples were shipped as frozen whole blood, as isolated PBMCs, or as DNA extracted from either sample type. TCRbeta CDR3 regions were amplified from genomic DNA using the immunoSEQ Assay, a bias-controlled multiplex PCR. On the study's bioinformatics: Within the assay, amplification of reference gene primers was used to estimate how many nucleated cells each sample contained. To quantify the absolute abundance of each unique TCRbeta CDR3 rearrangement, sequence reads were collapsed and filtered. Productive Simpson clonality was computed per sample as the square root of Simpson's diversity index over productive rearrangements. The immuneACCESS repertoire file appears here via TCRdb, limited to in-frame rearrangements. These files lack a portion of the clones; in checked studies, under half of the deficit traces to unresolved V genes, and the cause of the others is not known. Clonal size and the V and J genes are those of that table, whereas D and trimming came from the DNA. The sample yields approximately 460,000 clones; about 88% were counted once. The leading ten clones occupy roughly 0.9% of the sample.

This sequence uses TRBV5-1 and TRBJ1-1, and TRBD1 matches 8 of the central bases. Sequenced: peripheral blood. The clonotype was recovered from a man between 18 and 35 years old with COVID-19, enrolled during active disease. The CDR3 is CASSSTGGFPEIWNTEAFF. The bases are TGCGCCAGCAGCTCAACAGGGGGTTTTCCCGAGATATGGAACACTGAAGCTTTCTTT.